A selection of T cell receptor beta chains follows, all from one sample in a study of blood T cell repertoires in COVID-19. Produced via immunoSEQ multiplex PCR; TCRdb's table is partial and in-frame only. The sample consists of about 260,000 clones, more than 75% of them appearing once. Sequencing input: peripheral blood. Every receptor here comes from a woman aged 40 to 50 who had recovered from COVID-19. Each CDR3 is given with its conserved first and last residue. D genes are given only for firm matches. Clone size appears in some rows only: once, few, many, or a class for an expanded clone.

V gene	D gene	clone size	J gene	CDR3 protein
TRBV6-2/TRBV6-3	.	.	TRBJ2-7	CASTPAGLSYEQYF
TRBV6-5	.	.	TRBJ1-1	CASSFTVNTEAFF
TRBV30	TRBD2	.	TRBJ2-3	CAGYSGTSGGRSTDTQYF
TRBV6-1	.	.	TRBJ2-7	CASSDSGTPPIKQYF
TRBV4-3	TRBD1	once	TRBJ1-5	CASSQATGVGQPQHF
TRBV5-4	.	.	TRBJ2-7	CASSFGGRSYEQYF
TRBV27	.	.	TRBJ1-5	CASSLLPGNQPQHF
TRBV5-1	TRBD2	.	TRBJ2-3	CASSSRLADRTDTQYF
TRBV5-5	TRBD2	.	TRBJ2-3	CASSLVLAGYTDTQYF
TRBV29-1	TRBD1	.	TRBJ1-2	CSVHRGQGGYGYTF